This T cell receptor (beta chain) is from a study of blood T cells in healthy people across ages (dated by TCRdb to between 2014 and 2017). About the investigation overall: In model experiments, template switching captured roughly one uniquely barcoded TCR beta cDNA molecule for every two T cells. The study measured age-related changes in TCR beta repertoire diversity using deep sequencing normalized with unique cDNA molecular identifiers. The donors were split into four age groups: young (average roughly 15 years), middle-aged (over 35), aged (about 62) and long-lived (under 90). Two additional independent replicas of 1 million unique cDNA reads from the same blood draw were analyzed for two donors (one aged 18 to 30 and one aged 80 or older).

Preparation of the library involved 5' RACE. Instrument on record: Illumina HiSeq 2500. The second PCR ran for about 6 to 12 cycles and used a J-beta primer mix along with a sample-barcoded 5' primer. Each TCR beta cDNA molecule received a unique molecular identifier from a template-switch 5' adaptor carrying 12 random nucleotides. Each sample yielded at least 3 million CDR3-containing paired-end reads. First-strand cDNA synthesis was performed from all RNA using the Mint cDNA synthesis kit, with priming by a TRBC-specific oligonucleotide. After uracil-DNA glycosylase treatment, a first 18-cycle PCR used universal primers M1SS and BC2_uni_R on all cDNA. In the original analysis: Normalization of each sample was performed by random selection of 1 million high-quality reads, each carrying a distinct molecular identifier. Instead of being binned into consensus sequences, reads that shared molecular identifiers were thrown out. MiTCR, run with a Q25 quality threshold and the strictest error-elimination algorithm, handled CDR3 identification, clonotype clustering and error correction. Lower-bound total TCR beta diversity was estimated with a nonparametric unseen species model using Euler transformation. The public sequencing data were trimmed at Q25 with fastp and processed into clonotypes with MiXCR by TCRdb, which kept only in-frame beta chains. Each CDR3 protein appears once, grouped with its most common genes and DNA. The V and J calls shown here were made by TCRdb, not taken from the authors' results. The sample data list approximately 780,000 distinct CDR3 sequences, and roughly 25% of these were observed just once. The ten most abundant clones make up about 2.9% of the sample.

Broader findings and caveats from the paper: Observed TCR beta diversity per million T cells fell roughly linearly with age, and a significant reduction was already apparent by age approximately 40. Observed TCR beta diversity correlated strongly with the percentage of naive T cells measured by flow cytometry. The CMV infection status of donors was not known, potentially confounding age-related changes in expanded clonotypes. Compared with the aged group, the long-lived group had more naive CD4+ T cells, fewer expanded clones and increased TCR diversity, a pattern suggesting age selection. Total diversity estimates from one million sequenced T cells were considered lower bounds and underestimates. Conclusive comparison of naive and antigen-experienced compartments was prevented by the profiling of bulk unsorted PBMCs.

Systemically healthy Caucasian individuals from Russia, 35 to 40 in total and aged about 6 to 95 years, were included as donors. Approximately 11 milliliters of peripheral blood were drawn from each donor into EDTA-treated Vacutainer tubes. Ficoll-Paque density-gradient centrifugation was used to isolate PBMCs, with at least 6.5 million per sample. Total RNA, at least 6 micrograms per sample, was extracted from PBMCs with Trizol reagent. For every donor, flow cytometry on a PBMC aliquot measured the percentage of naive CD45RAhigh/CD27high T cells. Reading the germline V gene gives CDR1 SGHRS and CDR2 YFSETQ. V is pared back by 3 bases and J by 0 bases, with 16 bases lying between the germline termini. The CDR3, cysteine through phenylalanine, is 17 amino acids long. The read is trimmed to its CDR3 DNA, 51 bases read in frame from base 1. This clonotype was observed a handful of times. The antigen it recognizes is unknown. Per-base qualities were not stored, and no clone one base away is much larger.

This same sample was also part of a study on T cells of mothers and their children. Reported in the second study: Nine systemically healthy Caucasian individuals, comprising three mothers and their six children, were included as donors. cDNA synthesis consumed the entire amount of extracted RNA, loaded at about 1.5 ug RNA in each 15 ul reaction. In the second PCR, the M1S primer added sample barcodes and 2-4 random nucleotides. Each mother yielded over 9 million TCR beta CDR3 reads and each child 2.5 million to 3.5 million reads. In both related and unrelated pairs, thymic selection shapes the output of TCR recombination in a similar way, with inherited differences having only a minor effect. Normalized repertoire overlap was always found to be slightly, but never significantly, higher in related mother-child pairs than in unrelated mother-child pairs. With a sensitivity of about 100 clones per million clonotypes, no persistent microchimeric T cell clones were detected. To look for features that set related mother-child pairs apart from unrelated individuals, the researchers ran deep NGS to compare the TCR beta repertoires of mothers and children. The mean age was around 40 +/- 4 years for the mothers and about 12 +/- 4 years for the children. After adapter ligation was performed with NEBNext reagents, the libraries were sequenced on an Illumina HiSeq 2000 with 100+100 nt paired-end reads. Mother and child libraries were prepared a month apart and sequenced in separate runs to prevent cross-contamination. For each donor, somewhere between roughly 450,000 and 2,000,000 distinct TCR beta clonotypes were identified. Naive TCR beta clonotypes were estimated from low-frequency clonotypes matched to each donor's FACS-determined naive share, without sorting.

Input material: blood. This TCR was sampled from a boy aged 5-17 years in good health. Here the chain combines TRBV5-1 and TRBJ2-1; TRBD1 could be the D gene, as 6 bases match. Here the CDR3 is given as CASSSTGHYGSYNEQFF. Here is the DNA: TGCGCCAGCAGCTCTACGGGACATTATGGCTCCTACAATGAGCAGTTCTTC.